Presented here are 17 T cell receptor beta chains from one specimen sequenced in a study of OX40 agonist ivuxolimab in advanced cancers. Only in-frame clones appear in the TCRdb table, and some are missing; sequencing was by immunoSEQ multiplex PCR. The data show about 56,000 clones, more than 80% seen once. The starting material was CD4+ or CD8+ T cells sorted from blood, obtained in a trial of the OX40 agonist ivuxolimab. These receptors all come from an adult with an advanced solid tumor such as melanoma, head and neck, liver or kidney cancer.

This chain uses TRBV5-5 with TRBJ1-1; possibly TRBD1 for D (6 bases). Germline V gene sequence: CDR1 SGHKS, CDR2 YYEKEE (reference sequence). Deletions cut 1 base from V and 1 base from J, with 8 bases between. CDR3 size: 14 residues. The CDR3 loop reads CASSLWTANTEAFF. DNA for the CDR3: TGTGCCAGCAGCTTGTGGACAGCGAACACTGAAGCTTTCTTT.

This chain uses TRBV30 with TRBJ1-1; possibly TRBD1 for D (6 bases). V gave up 8 bases and J gave up 0 bases, with 16 bases separating them. CDR1 and CDR2 from the germline V gene are GTSNPN and SVGIG (reference sequence). The CDR3 has 14 amino acids. CDR3 DNA sequence: TGTGCCCTTCCCCGGGGGGCAGTGAACACTGAAGCTTTCTTT. Its translation is CALPRGAVNTEAFF.

V usage is TRBV30 and J usage is TRBJ2-5; weak D call: TRBD2 (5 bases). The ends were cut back, 2 bases at V and 4 bases at J, with 14 bases in the middle. The CDR3 consists of 14 residues. The germline gives CDR1 GTSNPN, CDR2 SVGIG (reference sequence). CDR3 region: CAWSPTRAGETQYF. The CDR3 bases are TGTGCCTGGAGTCCCACGAGGGCCGGAGAGACCCAGTACTTC.

The chain joins TRBV5-1 to TRBJ2-1, with TRBD1 matching over 7 bases. V shed 2 bases, J shed 9 bases, and the junction held 2 bases outside the gene matches. Germline V lookup: CDR1 SGHRS, CDR2 YFSETQ. CDR3 length: 12 residues. The CDR3 DNA reads as TGCGCCAGCAGCTTAGGGGGCACTGAGCAGTTCTTC. Amino acids: CASSLGGTEQFF.

This clone has just one count. The chain uses TRBV10-3 and TRBJ2-2; D is perhaps TRBD1 (5 bases). Germline CDR1 is ENHRY and CDR2 is SYGVKD. The CDR3 runs to 16 residues. Trimming left V 3 bases short and J 4 bases short, with 15 bases between. In DNA, the CDR3 is TGTGCCATCAGTGATAACGCCCACCAGGGCACCGGGGAGCTGTTTTTT. Its translation: CAISDNAHQGTGELFF.

Sample share makes this clone medium-sized (0.01 to 0.1%). The chain couples TRBV19 to TRBJ1-2; 7 positions agree with TRBD1. V lost 5 bases and J lost 6; bases outside the gene matches: 12. The germline CDR1 and CDR2 sequences are LNHDA and SQIVND (reference sequence). CDR3 length: 15 amino acids. CDR3 bases: TGTGCCAGTAGTTCAACGCCAGGGGGAGCGGATGGCTACACCTTC. Translating gives CASSSTPGGADGYTF.

This chain joins TRBV9 and TRBJ2-2, with 7 bases lining up with TRBD2. After removal of 3 bases from V and 4 bases from J, the junction contained 6 bases not matched to a gene. There are 15 residues in the CDR3. Germline CDR1 and CDR2: SGDLS and YYNGEE. The CDR3 bases are TGTGCCAGCAGCGGGACTCCGGGAGGCACCGGGGAGCTGTTTTTT. This gives the protein CASSGTPGGTGELFF.

This sequence joins TRBV5-1 and TRBJ2-1; 7 bases map to TRBD2. CDR3 length: 13 amino acids. J gave up 6 bases and V 5 bases, and 5 bases lay outside the gene matches. The germline CDR1 and CDR2 sequences are SGHRS and YFSETQ. CDR3 coding DNA: TGCGCCAGCAGACTAGCGTCCCCCAATGAGCAGTTCTTC. This translates into CASRLASPNEQFF.

The sample holds a few counts of this clone. The rearrangement uses TRBV27 and TRBJ2-2; TRBD2 agrees at 12 bases. The CDR3 runs to 15 residues. Germline-derived CDR1 and CDR2 are MNHEY and SMNVEV (reference sequence). With V trimmed by 6 bases and J by 7 bases, 6 bases remained unmatched. The CDR3 sequence: CASSPTSGRFGELFF. CDR3 nucleotide sequence: TGTGCCAGCAGCCCAACTAGCGGGAGGTTCGGGGAGCTGTTTTTT.

This chain connects TRBV7-8 to TRBJ1-1; maybe TRBD1 (6 bases). This CDR3 has 13 residues. From germline, CDR1 is SGHVS and CDR2 FQNEAQ. The V end lost 5 bases, the J end lost 1 base, and 8 bases lay between the germline ends. Here the CDR3 DNA reads TGTGCCAGCAGCGAACAGGGGAACACTGAAGCTTTCTTT. It encodes CASSEQGNTEAFF.

The chain couples TRBV28 to TRBJ1-2, with 10 bases identical to TRBD1. This CDR3 has 14 amino acids. Trimming at V came to 6 bases and at J to 8 bases, leaving 9 bases not matched to a gene. In germline, CDR1 is MDHEN, CDR2 SYDVKM. The DNA for the CDR3 is TGTGCCAGCAGCCGGGACAGGGGACTACAAGGCTACACCTTC. It codes for CASSRDRGLQGYTF.

The chain carries TRBV19 and TRBJ2-7; D call uncertain. This CDR3 spans 14 amino acids. Germline V gene data show CDR1 as LNHDA and CDR2 as SQIVND (reference sequence). The V end lost 5 bases, the J end lost 3 bases, and 14 bases lay between the germline ends. The CDR3 coding sequence is TGTGCCAGTAGTGCCGGGCCAGGCGGCTACGAGCAGTACTTC. Protein sequence: CASSAGPGGYEQYF. The variable domain in full, with the rest retrieved from reference TRBV19 and TRBJ2-7, is DGGITQSPKYLFRKEGQNVTLSCEQNLNHDAMYWYRQDPGQGLRLIYYSQIVNDFQKGDIAEGYSVSREKKESFPLTVTSAQKNPTAFYLCASSAGPGGYEQYFGPGTRLTVT.

The J gene is TRBJ1-5, the V gene TRBV10-3; D is uncertain. V gave up 2 bases and J gave up 2 bases, with 7 bases separating them. CDR3 length: 14 residues. Germline assignment: CDR1 ENHRY and CDR2 SYGVKD. CDR3 DNA: TGTGCCATCAGTGAGAGTCCGGGCAATCAGCCCCAGCATTTT. As protein: CAISESPGNQPQHF.

The rearrangement links TRBV9 to TRBJ2-1; D tentatively fits TRBD1 or TRBD2 (5 bases each). Germline CDR1 SGDLS, CDR2 YYNGEE. CDR3 length: 16 residues. Trimming cost V 3 bases and J 1 base, with 14 bases left between them. The CDR3 spells CASSAGAQRSYNEQFF. The CDR3 bases are TGTGCCAGCAGCGCCGGGGCCCAGCGGTCCTACAATGAGCAGTTCTTC.

The chain carries TRBV15 and TRBJ1-4, with D possibly matching TRBD1 (5 bases). This CDR3 spans 18 amino acids. V lost 6 bases and J 3 bases, leaving 23 bases between the germline ends. The germline V gene has CDR1 LNHNV and CDR2 YYDKDF (reference sequence). The CDR3 sequence is CATRLSGYPQAANEKLFF. CDR3 bases: TGTGCCACCAGGTTGTCAGGGTATCCGCAAGCGGCTAATGAAAAACTGTTTTTT.

V usage is TRBV5-5 and J usage is TRBJ1-4, with a tentative D call TRBD1 (5 bases). V lost 5 bases to trimming and J lost 7 bases, with 18 bases between them. CDR1 SGHKS and CDR2 YYEKEE come from the germline V gene (reference sequence). CDR3 size: 15 residues. Written as DNA, the CDR3 is TGTGCCAGCAGTCCGACTTGGGACGAGGGTGAAAAACTGTTTTTT. Translating it yields CASSPTWDEGEKLFF.

The genes are TRBV5-1 and TRBJ2-5; TRBD2 might be the D (6 bases). Germline CDR1 and CDR2: SGHRS and YFSETQ. CDR3 length: 14 residues. V lost 5 bases, J lost 5 bases, and 16 bases lay in between. DNA for the CDR3: TGCGCCAGCAGTATACGCGGAGGGGAGGAGACCCAGTACTTC. Amino acids: CASSIRGGEETQYF.